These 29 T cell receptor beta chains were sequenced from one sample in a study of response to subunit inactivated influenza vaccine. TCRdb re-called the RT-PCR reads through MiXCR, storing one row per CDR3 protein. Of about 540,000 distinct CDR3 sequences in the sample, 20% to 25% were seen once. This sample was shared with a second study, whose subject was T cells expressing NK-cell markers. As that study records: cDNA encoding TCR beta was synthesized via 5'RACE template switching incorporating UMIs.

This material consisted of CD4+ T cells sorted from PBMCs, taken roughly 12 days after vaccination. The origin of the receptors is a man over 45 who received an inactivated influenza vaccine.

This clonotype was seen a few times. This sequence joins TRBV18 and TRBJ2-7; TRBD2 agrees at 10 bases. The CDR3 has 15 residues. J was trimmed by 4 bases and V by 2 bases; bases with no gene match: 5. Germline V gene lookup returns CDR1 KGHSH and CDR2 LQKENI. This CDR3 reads CASSPSAGGPYEQYF. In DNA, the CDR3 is TGTGCCAGCTCACCATCAGCGGGAGGGCCTTACGAGCAGTACTTC.

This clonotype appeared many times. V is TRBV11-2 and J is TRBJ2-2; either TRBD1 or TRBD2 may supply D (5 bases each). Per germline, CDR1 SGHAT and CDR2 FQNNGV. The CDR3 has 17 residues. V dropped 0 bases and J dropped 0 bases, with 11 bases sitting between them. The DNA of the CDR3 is TGTGCCAGCAGCTTAGACGGGACCCCCGCGAACACCGGGGAGCTGTTTTTT. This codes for CASSLDGTPANTGELFF.

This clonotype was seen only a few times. The CDR3 coding sequence is TGTGCCAGCAGTTACGGGGTGCCAGGGTTTAGCAATCAGCCCCAGCATTTT. It translates to CASSYGVPGFSNQPQHF. The rearrangement uses TRBV6-5 and TRBJ1-5, with D perhaps TRBD1 (5 bases). The germline V and J ends were trimmed by 2 bases and 0 bases, with 14 bases remaining between them. The CDR3 runs to 17 residues. Germline-derived CDR1 and CDR2 are MNHEY and SVGAGI.

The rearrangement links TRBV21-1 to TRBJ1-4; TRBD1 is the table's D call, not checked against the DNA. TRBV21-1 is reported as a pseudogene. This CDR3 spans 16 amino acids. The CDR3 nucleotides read TGTGCCAGCAGCAAAGAACAGGGGGCGATTTCTGAAAAACTGTTTTTT. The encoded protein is CASSKEQGAISEKLFF.

The chain's CDR3 is CASSLLPDYTDGYTF. CDR3 DNA: TGCGCCAGCAGCTTGTTGCCGGATTACACAGATGGCTACACCTTC. This chain links TRBV5-1 with TRBJ1-2; D gene unclear. CDR3 length equals 15 residues. Trimming took off 1 base at V and 6 bases at J, with 16 bases between the two ends. Germline V CDR1 and CDR2: SGHRS, YFSETQ.

The CDR3, as DNA: TGTGCCATTCGAGCGGAGGTCCCGAACACCGGGGAGCTGTTTTTT. Encoded protein: CAIRAEVPNTGELFF. The chain links TRBV21-1 to TRBJ2-2. TRBV21-1 is reported as a pseudogene. CDR3 size: 15 residues.

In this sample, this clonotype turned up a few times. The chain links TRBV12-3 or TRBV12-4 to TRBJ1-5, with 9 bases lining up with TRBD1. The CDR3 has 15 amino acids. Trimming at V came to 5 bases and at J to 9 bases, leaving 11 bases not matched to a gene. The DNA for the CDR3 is TGTGCCAGCAGTCCCCGGGACAGGGCCGCTGGGCCCCAGCATTTT. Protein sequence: CASSPRDRAAGPQHF.

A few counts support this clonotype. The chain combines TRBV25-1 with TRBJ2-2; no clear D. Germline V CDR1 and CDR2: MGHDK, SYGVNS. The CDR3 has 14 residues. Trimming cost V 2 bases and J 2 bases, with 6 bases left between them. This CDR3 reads CASSERRNTGELFF. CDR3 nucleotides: TGTGCCAGCAGTGAACGTCGAAACACCGGGGAGCTGTTTTTT.

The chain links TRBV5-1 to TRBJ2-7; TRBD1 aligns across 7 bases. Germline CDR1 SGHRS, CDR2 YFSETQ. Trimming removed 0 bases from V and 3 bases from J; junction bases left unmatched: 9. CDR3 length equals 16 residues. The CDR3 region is CASSLGAGDSYYEQYF. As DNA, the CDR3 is TGCGCCAGCAGCTTGGGGGCTGGGGACAGCTACTACGAGCAGTACTTC.

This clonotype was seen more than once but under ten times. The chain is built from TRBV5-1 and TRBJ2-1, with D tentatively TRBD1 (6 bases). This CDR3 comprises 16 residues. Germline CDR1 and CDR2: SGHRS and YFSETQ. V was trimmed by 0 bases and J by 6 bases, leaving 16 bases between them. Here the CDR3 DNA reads TGCGCCAGCAGCTTGGACTCGGGTTTACAGGGCAATGAGCAGTTCTTC. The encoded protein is CASSLDSGLQGNEQFF.

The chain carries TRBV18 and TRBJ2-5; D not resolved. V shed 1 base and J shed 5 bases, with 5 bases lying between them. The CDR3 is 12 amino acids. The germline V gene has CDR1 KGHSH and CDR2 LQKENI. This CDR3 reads CASSPRAETQYF. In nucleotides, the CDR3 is TGTGCCAGCTCACCACGCGCTGAGACCCAGTACTTC. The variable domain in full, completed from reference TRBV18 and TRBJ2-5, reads NAGVMQNPRHLVRRRGQEARLRCSPMKGHSHVYWYRQLPEEGLKFMVYLQKENIIDESGMPKERFSAEFPKEGPSILRIQQVVRGDSAAYFCASSPRAETQYFGPGTRLLVL.

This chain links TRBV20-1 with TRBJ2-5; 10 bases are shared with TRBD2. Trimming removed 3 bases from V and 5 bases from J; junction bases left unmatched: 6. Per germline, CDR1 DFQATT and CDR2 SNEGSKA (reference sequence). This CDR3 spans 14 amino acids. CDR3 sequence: CSARVAGGLETQYF. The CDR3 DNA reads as TGCAGTGCTAGGGTAGCGGGGGGATTGGAGACCCAGTACTTC.

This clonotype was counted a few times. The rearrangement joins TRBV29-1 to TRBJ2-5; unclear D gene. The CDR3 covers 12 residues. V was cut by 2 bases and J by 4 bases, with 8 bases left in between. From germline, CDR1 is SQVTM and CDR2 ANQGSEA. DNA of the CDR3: TGCAGCGTTGAAATGATAGGAGAGACCCAGTACTTC. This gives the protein CSVEMIGETQYF.

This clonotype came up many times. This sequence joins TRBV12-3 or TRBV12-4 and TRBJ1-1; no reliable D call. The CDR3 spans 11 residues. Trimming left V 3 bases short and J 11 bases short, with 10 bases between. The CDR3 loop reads CASSFHGGAFF. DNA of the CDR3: TGTGCCAGCAGTTTTCACGGTGGGGCTTTCTTT.

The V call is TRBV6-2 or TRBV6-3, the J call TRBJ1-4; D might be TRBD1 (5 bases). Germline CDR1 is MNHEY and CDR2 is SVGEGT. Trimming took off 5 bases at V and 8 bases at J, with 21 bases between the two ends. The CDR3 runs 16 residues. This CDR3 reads CASSTGTLRGGEKLFF. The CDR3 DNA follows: TGTGCCAGCAGTACCGGGACGCTAAGAGGAGGAGAAAAACTGTTTTTT.

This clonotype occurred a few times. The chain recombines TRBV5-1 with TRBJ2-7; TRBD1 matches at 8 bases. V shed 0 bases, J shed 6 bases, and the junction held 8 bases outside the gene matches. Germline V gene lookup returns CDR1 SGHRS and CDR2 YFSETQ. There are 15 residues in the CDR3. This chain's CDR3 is CASSLEAGGLSEQYF. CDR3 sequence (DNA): TGCGCCAGCAGCTTGGAGGCAGGGGGCCTCAGCGAGCAGTACTTC. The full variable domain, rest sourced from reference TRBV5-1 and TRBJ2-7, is KAGVTQTPRYLIKTRGQQVTLSCSPISGHRSVSWYQQTPGQGLQFLFEYFSETQRNKGNFPGRFSGRQFSNSRSEMNVSTLELGDSALYLCASSLEAGGLSEQYFGPGTRLTVT.

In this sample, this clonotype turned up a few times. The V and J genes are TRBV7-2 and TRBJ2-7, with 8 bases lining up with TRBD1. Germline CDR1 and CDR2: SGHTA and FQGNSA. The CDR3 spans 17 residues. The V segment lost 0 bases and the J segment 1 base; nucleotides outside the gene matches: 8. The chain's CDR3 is CASSLARGQARSYEQYF. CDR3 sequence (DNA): TGTGCCAGCAGCTTAGCGAGGGGACAGGCGCGATCCTACGAGCAGTACTTC.

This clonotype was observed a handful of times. CDR3 region: CSVEAYEKLFF. CDR3 in DNA: TGCAGCGTTGAGGCATATGAAAAACTGTTTTTT. The V call is TRBV29-1, the J call TRBJ1-4; D ambiguous. Germline V gene lookup returns CDR1 SQVTM and CDR2 ANQGSEA. The CDR3 has 11 amino acids. V lost 3 bases, J lost 6 bases, and 5 bases lay in between.

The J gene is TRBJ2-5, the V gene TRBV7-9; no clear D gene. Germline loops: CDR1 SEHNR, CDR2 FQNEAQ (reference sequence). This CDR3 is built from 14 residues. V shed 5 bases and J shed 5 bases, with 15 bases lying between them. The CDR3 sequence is CASSPPVVVETQYF. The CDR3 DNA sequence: TGTGCCAGCAGCCCCCCCGTCGTGGTGGAGACCCAGTACTTC.

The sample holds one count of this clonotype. The chain's CDR3 is CASRGARQGKNTEAFF. The CDR3 region has the DNA TGTGCCAGCAGAGGCGCCCGACAGGGAAAGAACACTGAAGCTTTCTTT. The chain carries TRBV6-2 or TRBV6-3 and TRBJ1-1; 7 positions match TRBD1. The CDR3 is 16 amino acids. Germline CDR1 MNHEY, CDR2 SVGEGT. V dropped 6 bases and J dropped 1; count of bases not matched to a gene: 11.

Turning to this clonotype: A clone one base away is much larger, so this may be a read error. The CDR3 DNA reads as TGTGCCAGCAGTTTAAATTGGGCCGGGGAGCTGTTTTTT. Translating it yields CASSLNWAGELFF. The chain combines TRBV12-3 or TRBV12-4 with TRBJ2-2, with unresolved D. The CDR3 is made up of 13 amino acids. Trimming left V 2 bases short and J 6 bases short, with 7 bases between.

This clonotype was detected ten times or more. This chain's CDR3 is CASSTAGLPNTEAFF. CDR3 bases: TGTGCCAGCAGCACGGCGGGACTTCCGAACACTGAAGCTTTCTTT. V usage is TRBV28 and J usage is TRBJ1-1; D is possibly TRBD1 (5 bases). Germline assignment: CDR1 MDHEN and CDR2 SYDVKM. Trimming left V 6 bases short and J 1 base short, with 15 bases between. This CDR3 region has 15 residues.

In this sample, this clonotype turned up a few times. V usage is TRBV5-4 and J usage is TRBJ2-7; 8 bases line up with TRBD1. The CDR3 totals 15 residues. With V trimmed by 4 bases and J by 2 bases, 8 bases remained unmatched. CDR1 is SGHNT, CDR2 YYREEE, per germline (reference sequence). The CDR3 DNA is TGTGCCAGCAGCCCGACAGGGGCCTCCACCTACGAGCAGTACTTC. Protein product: CASSPTGASTYEQYF.

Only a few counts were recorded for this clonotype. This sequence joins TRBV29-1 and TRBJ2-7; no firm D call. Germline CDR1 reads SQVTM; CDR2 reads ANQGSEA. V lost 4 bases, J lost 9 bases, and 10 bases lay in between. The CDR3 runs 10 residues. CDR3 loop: CSVVQAGQYF. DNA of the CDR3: TGCAGCGTTGTTCAAGCAGGGCAGTACTTC.

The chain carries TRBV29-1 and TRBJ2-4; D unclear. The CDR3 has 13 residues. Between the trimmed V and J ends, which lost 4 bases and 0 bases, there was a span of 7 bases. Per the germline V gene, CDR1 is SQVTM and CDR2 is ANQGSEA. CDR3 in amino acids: CSVALGAKNIQYF. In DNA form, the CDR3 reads TGCAGCGTTGCCCTGGGAGCCAAAAACATTCAGTACTTC. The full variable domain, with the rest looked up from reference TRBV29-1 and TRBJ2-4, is SAVISQKPSRDICQRGTSLTIQCQVDSQVTMMFWYRQQPGQSLTLIATANQGSEATYESGFVIDKFPISRPNLTFSTLTVSNMSPEDSSIYLCSVALGAKNIQYFGAGTRLSVL.

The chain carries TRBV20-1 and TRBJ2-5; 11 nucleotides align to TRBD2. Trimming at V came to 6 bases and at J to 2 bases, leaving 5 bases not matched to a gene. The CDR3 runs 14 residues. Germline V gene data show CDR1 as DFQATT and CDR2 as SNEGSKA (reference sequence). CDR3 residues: CSAPGTSGQETQYF. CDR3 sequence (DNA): TGCAGTGCGCCTGGGACTAGCGGACAAGAGACCCAGTACTTC.

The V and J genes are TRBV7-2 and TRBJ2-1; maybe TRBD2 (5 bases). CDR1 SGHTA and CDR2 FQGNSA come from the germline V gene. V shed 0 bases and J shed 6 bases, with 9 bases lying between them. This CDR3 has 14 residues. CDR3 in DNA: TGTGCCAGCAGCTTAGCTCCTAGCACCAATGAGCAGTTCTTC. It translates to CASSLAPSTNEQFF.

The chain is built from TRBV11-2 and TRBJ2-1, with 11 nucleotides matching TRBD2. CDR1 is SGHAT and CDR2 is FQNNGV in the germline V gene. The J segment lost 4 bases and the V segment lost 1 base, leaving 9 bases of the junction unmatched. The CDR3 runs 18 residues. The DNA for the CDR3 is TGTGCCAGCAGCTTAGGACCCCCGACTAGCGGGAAGTACAATGAGCAGTTCTTC. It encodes CASSLGPPTSGKYNEQFF.

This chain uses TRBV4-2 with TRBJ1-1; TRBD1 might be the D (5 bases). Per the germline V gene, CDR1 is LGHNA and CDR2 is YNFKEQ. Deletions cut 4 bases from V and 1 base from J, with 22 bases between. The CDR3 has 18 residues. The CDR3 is CASSRYPTGPSTNTEAFF. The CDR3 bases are TGTGCCAGCAGCCGATACCCCACGGGGCCTTCGACGAACACTGAAGCTTTCTTT.